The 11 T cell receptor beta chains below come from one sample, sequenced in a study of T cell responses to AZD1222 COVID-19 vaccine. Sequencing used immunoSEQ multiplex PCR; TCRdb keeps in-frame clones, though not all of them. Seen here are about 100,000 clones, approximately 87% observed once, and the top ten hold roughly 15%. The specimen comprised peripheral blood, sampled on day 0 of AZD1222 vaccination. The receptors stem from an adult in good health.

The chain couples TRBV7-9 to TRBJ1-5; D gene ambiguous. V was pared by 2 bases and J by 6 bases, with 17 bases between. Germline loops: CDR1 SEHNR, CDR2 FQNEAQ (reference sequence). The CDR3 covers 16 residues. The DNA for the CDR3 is TGTGCCAGCAGCTTACGGCTAGGGAACGTGGTTCAGCCCCAGCATTTT. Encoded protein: CASSLRLGNVVQPQHF.

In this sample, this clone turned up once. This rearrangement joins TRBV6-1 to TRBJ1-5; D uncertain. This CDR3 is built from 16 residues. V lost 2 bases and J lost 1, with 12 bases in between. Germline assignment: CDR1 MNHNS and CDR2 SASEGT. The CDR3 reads CASSEMPRWSNQPQHF. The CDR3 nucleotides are TGTGCCAGCAGTGAAATGCCAAGGTGGAGCAATCAGCCCCAGCATTTT.

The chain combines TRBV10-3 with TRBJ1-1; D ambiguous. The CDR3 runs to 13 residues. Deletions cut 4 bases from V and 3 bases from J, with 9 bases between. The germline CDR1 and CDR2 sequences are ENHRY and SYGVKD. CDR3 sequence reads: CAISAIGDTEAFF. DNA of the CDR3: TGTGCCATCAGTGCCATCGGAGACACTGAAGCTTTCTTT.

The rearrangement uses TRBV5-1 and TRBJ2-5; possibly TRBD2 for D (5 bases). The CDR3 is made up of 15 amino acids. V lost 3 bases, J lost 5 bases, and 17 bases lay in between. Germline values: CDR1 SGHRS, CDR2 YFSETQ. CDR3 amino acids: CASSSQRHRGETQYF. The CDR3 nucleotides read TGCGCCAGCAGCTCCCAAAGACACCGAGGGGAGACCCAGTACTTC.

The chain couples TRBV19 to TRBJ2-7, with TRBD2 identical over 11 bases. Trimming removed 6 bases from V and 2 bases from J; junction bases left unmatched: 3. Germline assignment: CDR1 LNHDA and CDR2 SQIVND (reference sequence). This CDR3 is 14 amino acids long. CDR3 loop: CASRPTSGAYEQYF. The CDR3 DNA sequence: TGTGCCAGTAGGCCGACTAGCGGGGCCTACGAGCAGTACTTC.

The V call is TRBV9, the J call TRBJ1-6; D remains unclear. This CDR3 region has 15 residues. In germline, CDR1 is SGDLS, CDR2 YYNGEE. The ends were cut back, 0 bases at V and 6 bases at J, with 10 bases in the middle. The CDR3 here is CASSVGGVSNSPLHF. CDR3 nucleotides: TGTGCCAGCAGCGTAGGGGGAGTAAGTAATTCACCCCTCCACTTT.

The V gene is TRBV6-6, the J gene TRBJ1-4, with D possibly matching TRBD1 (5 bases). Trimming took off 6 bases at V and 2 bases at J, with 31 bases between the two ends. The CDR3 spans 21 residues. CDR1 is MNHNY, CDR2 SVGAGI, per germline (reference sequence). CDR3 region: CASSPRGRGASSGGTNEKLFF. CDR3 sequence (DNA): TGTGCCAGCAGCCCGCGGGGGAGGGGCGCATCGTCCGGCGGCACTAATGAAAAACTGTTTTTT.

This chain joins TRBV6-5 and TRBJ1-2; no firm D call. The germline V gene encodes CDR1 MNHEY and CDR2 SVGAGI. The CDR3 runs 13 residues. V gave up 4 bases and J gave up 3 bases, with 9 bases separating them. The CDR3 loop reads CASSFTDYYGYTF. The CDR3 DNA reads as TGTGCCAGCAGTTTTACTGATTACTATGGCTACACCTTC.

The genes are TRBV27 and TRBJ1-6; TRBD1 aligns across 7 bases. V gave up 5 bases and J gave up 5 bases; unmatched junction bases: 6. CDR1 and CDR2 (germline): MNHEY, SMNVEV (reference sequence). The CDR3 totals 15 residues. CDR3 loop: CASSPSGQDNSPLHF. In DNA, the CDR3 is TGTGCCAGCAGTCCCTCCGGACAGGATAATTCACCCCTCCACTTT.

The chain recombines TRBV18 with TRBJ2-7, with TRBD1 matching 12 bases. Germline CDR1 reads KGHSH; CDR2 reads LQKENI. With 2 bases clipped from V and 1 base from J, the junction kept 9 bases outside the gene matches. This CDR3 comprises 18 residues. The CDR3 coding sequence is TGTGCCAGCTCACCAAACCGAGGGACAGGGGGCGTTTCCTACGAGCAGTACTTC. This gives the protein CASSPNRGTGGVSYEQYF.

The chain's CDR3 is CASSLRETGNTIYF. The CDR3 region has the DNA TGTGCCAGCAGCTTAAGGGAAACCGGAAACACCATATATTTT. The chain couples TRBV7-3 to TRBJ1-3; D unclear. In germline, CDR1 is SGHTA, CDR2 FQGTGA. The CDR3 is 14 amino acids. V lost 1 base to trimming and J lost 4 bases, with 8 bases between them.